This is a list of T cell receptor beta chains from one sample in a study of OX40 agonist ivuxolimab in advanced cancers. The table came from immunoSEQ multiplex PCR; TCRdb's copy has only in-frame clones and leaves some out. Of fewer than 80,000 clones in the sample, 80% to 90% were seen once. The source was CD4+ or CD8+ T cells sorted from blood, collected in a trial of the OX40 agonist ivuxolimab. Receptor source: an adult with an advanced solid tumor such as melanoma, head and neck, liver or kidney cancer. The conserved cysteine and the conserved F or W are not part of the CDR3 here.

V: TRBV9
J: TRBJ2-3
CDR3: ASSVDNTDTQY

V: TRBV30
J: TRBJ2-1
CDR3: AWSWSPIQNEQF

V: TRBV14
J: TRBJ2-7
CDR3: ASSRGTGPYEQY

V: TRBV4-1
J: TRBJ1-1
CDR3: ASSQDFSRGTEAF

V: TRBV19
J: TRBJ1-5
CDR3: ASSIISYSNQPQH

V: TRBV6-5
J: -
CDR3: ASGLGQGGEQY

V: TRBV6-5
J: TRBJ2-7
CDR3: ASSYPLGGEQY

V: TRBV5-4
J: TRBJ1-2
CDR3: ASQEGQTYGYT

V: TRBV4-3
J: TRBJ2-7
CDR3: ASSQDLRALGEQY

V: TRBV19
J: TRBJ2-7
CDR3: ASSATGVSYEQY

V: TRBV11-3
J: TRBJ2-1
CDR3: ASSFSAYNEQF

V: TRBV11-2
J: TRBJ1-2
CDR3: ASSLGDTGYT

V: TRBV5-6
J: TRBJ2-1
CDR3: ASSFGTSYNEQF

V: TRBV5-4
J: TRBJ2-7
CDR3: ASSLESYEQY

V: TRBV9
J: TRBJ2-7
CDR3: ASSDRDRAYEQY

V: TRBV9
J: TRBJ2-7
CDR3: ASSSGGSASSYEQY

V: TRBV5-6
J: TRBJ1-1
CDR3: ASSLVVRDRTEAF

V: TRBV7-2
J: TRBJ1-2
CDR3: ASSPTGYDGYT

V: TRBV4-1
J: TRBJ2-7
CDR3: ASSQRDRGTEQY

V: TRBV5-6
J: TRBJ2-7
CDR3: ASSLGSSTYEQY

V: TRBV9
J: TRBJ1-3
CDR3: ASSVGDRGSGNTIY

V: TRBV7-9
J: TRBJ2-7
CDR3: ASSTWGVYYEQY

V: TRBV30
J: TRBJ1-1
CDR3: AWSAGSGHTEAF

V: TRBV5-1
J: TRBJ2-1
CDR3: ASSKGVRGTYNEQF

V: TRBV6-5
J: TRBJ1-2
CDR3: ASSYRGLPPT

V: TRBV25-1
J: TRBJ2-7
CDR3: ASSSPGTQGYEQY

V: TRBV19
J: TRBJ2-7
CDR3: ASSIGAGVVEQY

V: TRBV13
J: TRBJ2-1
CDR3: ASSLGNEQF

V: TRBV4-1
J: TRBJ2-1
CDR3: ASSQEGSGTGLDEQF

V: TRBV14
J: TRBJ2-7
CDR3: ASSQVLRPYEQY

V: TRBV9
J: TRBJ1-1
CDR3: ASSVLRVADTEAF

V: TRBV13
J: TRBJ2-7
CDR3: ASSAGLATAYEQY

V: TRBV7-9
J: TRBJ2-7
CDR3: ASSPTGVSEQY

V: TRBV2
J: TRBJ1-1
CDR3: ASSDPGAGTGKNTEAF

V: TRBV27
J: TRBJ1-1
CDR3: ASSLSLNTEAF

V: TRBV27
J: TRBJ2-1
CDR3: ASGYSPGNEQF

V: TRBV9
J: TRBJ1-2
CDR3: ASSLDGTGVGYT

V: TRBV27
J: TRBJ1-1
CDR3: ASRGSDEVGTEAF

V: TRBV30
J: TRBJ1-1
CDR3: AWSLTVEAF

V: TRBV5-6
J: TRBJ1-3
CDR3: ASSLPFRTGSGNTIY

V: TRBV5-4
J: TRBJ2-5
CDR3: ASSSLGFPQETQY

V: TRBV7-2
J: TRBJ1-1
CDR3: ASSPDGTRANTEAF

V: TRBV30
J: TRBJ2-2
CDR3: AWSVQAAGELF

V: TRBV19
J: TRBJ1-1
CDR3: ASSQGTQGNTEAF

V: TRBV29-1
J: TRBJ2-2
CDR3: SVVGGSGELF

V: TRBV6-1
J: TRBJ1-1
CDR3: ASSEGWATEAF

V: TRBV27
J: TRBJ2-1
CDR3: ASSPGLAGPYYNEQF

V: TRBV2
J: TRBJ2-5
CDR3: ASSGPGTGVQETQY

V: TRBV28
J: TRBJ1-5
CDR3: AHRPTGLSNQPQH

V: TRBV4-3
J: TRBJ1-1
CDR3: ASSPDRVPVTEAF

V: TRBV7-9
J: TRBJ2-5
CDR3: ASSSSRDQETQY

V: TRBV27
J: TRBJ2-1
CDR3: ASSLGRYNEQF

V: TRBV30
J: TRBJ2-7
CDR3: AWSVGTGVDEQY

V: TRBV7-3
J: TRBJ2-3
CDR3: ASSFPQGDTQY

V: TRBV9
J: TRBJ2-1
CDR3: ASSVVGLAGGSSYNEQF

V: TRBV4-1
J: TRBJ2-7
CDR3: ASSQEWDPLYEQY